The 9 T cell receptor beta chains presented below share a single source sample, sequenced in a study of CD8+ T cells in alopecia areata. TCR sequencing used cDNA made by reverse transcription of extracted RNA. Method: immunoSEQ multiplex PCR; TCRdb's copy keeps in-frame clones and lacks some. The sample holds more than 95,000 clones, roughly 69% seen once. The sequencing input was CD4+ T cells sorted from blood. Receptors originate from a human donor in good health.

This clone has only a few counts. The V call is TRBV7-9, the J call TRBJ2-3; weak D call: TRBD2 (6 bases). Germline V gene sequence: CDR1 SEHNR, CDR2 FQNEAQ (reference sequence). V shed 2 bases and J shed 1 base, with 10 bases lying between them. The CDR3 is 15 residues long. The CDR3 region has the DNA TGTGCCAGCAGCTTAACCGGGGAGGGCACAGATACGCAGTATTTT. Protein: CASSLTGEGTDTQYF.

This clone was seen a single time. The V call is TRBV5-6, the J call TRBJ2-1; the D gene is possibly TRBD1 (5 bases). The CDR3 is 14 residues long. Trimming stripped 2 bases from V and 7 bases from J, with 13 bases between. The germline V gene encodes CDR1 SGHDT and CDR2 YYEEEE. CDR3 in DNA: TGTGCCAGCAGCTTAGGGGTGCCTTTGAATGAGCAGTTCTTC. Translated, it gives CASSLGVPLNEQFF.

This chain uses TRBV6-5 with TRBJ1-1; 8 bases line up with TRBD1. The CDR3 contains 15 residues. CDR1 is MNHEY, CDR2 SVGAGI, per germline. The V and J ends lost 6 bases and 3 bases, in that order; junction bases with no gene match: 9. The CDR3, as DNA: TGTGCCAGCAGGTCAGGGGGCGCGGATGACACTGAAGCTTTCTTT. It encodes CASRSGGADDTEAFF.

The V call is TRBV23-1, the J call TRBJ1-1; D gene ambiguous. TRBV23-1 is labeled an ORF, and its function is uncertain. The CDR3 spans 12 residues. V was shortened by 0 bases and J by 6 bases, with 5 bases between the two germline ends. CDR3: CASSQSSPEAFF. For the CDR3, the DNA is TGCGCCAGCAGTCAATCTAGCCCTGAAGCTTTCTTT.

CDR3 bases: TGTGCCAGCAGCTTAGGAGGCAGGAATCAGCCCCAGCATTTT. Translated: CASSLGGRNQPQHF. The genes are TRBV11-2 and TRBJ1-5; D ambiguous. The CDR3 is 14 residues long. Trimming left V 1 base short and J 4 bases short, with 8 bases between. Germline lookup yields CDR1 SGHAT and CDR2 FQNNGV.

This clone appeared once. V usage is TRBV7-3 and J usage is TRBJ1-1; 7 positions match TRBD1. The V gene end was trimmed by 3 bases and the J gene end by 3 bases; junction bases not matched to a gene: 4. Germline assignment: CDR1 SGHTA and CDR2 FQGTGA. CDR3 size: 14 residues. The CDR3 DNA is TGTGCCAGCAGCTTTGCAGGGGGGGACACTGAAGCTTTCTTT. It specifies CASSFAGGDTEAFF.

CDR3: CASSPASYRTEAFF. CDR3 sequence (DNA): TGTGCCAGTAGCCCGGCAAGTTATCGCACTGAAGCTTTCTTT. V is TRBV19 and J is TRBJ1-1; D ambiguous. The germline CDR1 and CDR2 sequences are LNHDA and SQIVND (reference sequence). Trimming shortened V by 6 bases and J by 4 bases, and 15 bases separated the two germline ends. This CDR3 region has 14 residues. Full variable domain (missing parts from reference TRBV19 and TRBJ1-1): DGGITQSPKYLFRKEGQNVTLSCEQNLNHDAMYWYRQDPGQGLRLIYYSQIVNDFQKGDIAEGYSVSREKKESFPLTVTSAQKNPTAFYLCASSPASYRTEAFFGQGTRLTVV.

The genes are TRBV5-1 and TRBJ2-3; D is uncertain. Trimming stripped 5 bases from V and 2 bases from J, with 6 bases between. Per the germline V gene, CDR1 is SGHRS and CDR2 is YFSETQ. This CDR3 has 12 residues. For the CDR3, the DNA is TGCGCCAGCAGTGGGCCCACAGATACGCAGTATTTT. It specifies CASSGPTDTQYF.

Only a few counts were recorded for this clone. The DNA for the CDR3 is TGTGCCGGCTCGAGCGGGCGACTCACATCCTACAATGAGCAGTTCTTC. Its protein product is CAGSSGRLTSYNEQFF. The V and J genes are TRBV2 and TRBJ2-1, with D possibly being TRBD2 (6 bases). CDR3 size: 16 residues. Germline V gene lookup returns CDR1 SNHLY and CDR2 FYNNEI. V was cut by 11 bases and J by 1 base, with 21 bases left in between.